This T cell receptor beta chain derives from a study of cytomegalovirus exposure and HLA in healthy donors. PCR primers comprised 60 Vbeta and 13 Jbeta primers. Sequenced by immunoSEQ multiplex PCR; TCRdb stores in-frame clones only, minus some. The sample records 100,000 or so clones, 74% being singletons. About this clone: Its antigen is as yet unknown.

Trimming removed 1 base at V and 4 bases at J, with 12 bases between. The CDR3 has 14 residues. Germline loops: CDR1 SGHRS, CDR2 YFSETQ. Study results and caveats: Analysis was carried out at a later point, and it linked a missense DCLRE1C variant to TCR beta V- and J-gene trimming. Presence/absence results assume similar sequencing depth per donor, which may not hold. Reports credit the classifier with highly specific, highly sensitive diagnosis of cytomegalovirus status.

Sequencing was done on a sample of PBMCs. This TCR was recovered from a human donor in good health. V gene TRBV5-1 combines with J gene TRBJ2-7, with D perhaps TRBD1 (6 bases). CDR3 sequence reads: CASSLRARGYEQYF. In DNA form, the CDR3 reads TGCGCCAGCAGCTTGAGGGCCAGGGGATACGAGCAGTACTTC.